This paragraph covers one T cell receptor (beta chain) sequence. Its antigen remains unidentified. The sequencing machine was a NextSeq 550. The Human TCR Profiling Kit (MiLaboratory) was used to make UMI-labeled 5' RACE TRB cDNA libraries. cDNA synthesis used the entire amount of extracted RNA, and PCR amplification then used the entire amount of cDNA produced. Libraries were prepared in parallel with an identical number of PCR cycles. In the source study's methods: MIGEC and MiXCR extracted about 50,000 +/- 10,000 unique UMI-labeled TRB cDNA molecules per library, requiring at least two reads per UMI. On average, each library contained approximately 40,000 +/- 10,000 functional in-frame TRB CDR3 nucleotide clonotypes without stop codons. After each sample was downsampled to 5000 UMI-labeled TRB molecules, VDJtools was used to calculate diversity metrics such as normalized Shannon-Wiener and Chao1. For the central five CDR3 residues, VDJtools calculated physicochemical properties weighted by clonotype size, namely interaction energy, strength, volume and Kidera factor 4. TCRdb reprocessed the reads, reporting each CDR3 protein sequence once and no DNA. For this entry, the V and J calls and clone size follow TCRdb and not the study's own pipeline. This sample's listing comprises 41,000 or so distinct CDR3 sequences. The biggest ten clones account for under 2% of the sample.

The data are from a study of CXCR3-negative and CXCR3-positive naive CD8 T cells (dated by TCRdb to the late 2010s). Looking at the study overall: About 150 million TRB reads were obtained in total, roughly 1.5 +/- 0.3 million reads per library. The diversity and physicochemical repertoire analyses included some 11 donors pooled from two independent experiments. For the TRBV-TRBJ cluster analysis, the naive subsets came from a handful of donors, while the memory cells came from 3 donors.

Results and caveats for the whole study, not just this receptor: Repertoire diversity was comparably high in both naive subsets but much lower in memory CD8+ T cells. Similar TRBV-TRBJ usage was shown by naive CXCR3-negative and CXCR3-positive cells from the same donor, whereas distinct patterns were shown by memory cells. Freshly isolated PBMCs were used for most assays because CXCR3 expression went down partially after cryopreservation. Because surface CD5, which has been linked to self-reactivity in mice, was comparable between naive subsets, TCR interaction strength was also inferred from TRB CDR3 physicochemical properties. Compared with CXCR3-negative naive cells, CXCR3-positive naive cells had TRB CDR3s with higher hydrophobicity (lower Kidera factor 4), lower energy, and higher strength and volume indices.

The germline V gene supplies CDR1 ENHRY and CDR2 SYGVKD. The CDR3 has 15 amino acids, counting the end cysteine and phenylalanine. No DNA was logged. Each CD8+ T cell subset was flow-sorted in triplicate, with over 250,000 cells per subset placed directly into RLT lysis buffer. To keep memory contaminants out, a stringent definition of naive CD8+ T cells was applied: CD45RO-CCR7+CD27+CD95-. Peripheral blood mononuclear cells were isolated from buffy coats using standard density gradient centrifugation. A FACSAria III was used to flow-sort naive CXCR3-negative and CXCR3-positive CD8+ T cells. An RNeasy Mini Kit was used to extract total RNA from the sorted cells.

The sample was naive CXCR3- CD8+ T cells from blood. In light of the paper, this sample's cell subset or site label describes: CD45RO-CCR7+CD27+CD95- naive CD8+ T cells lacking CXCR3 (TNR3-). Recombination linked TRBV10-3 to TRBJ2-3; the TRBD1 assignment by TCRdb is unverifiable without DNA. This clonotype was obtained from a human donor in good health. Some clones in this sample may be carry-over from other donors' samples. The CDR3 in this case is CATQRPGELTDTQYF.